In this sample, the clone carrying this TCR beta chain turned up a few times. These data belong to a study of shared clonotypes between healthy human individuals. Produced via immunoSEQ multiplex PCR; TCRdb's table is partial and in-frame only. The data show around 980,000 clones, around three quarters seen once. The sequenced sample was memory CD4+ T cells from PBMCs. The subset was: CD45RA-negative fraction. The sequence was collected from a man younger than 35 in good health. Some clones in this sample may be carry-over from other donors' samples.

As DNA, the CDR3 is TGCGCCAGCAGCTCTGGCCTGCGGGAAGGCCACAATGAGCAGTTCTTC. Residues: CASSSGLREGHNEQFF. The rearrangement joins TRBV5-1 to TRBJ2-1; TRBD2 is a possible D gene (6 bases). Germline assignment: CDR1 SGHRS and CDR2 YFSETQ. V dropped 3 bases and J dropped 5 bases, with 18 bases sitting between them. This CDR3 spans 16 amino acids.